A selection of T cell receptor beta chains follows, all from one sample in a study of Tregs in tolerant kidney transplant recipients. Here immunoSEQ multiplex PCR was the method, and the copy in TCRdb shows in-frame clones only, minus some. The repertoire holds 75,000 to 85,000 clones, with 91% as singletons. The sequences come from Tregs from blood, collected before the transplant. Every receptor here comes from a human donor who received a combined kidney and bone marrow transplant. CDR3s include the opening cysteine and the closing phenylalanine or tryptophan. Fields, in order: J gene, V gene, CDR3 length, CDR3 protein.

j_call: TRBJ2-2; v_call: TRBV5-1; cdr3_length: 14; cdr3_aa: CASKTGRATGELFF
j_call: TRBJ2-3; v_call: TRBV11-3; cdr3_length: 14; cdr3_aa: CASSLGQKTDTQYF
j_call: TRBJ1-4; v_call: TRBV6-1; cdr3_length: 14; cdr3_aa: CASRQGLPGEKLFF
j_call: TRBJ2-7; v_call: TRBV19; cdr3_length: 15; cdr3_aa: CASRGMTSGNYEQYF
j_call: TRBJ1-5; v_call: TRBV2; cdr3_length: 14; cdr3_aa: CASSETAGHQPQHF
j_call: TRBJ2-2; v_call: TRBV29-1; cdr3_length: 14; cdr3_aa: CSVGRGSGTGELFF
j_call: TRBJ2-5; v_call: TRBV18; cdr3_length: 17; cdr3_aa: CASSPRGTGSLQETQYF
j_call: TRBJ2-7; v_call: TRBV4-1; cdr3_length: 15; cdr3_aa: CASSHSSGSSYEQYF
j_call: TRBJ2-1; v_call: TRBV5-1; cdr3_length: 16; cdr3_aa: CASSFQQPGTSGRSFF
j_call: TRBJ2-1; v_call: TRBV12-5; cdr3_length: 15; cdr3_aa: CASGPDLGVYNEQFF